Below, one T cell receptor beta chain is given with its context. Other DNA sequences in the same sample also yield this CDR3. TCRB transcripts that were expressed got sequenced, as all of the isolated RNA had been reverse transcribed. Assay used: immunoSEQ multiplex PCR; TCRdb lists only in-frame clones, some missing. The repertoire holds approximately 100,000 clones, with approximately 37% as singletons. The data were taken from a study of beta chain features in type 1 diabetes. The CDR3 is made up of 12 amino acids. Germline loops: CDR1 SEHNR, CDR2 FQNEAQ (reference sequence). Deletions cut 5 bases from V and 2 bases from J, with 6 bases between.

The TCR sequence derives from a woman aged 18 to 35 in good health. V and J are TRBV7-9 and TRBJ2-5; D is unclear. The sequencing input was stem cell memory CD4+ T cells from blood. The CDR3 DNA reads TGTGCCAGCAGCCTACTACAAGAGACCCAGTACTTC. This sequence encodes CASSLLQETQYF.